The rows below give T cell receptor beta chains drawn from one sample of a study of blood T cells in healthy people across ages. MiXCR, run by TCRdb on the 5' RACE reads, gives a single entry per CDR3 protein. The repertoire consists of fewer than 2 million distinct CDR3 sequences, with approximately 40% occurring once and the leading ten covering roughly 23%. What was sequenced was blood. The receptor set was obtained from a human donor in good health. Both conserved end residues are part of each CDR3. A D gene is named only where the DNA matches it firmly. Only some rows state a clone size, as once, few, many or a class for expanded clones.

>TRBV6-6|TRBJ2-3|-|-
TGTGCCAGCAGCGACCGCGGGACAGCCACAGATACGCAGTATTTT
CASSDRGTATDTQYF
>TRBV27|TRBJ1-6|-|-
TGTGCCAGCAGTTTAGAGGCAGGGGCGGTTAATTCACCCCTCCACTTT
CASSLEAGAVNSPLHF
>TRBV7-2|TRBJ2-1|-|-
TGTGCCAGCGTGGGTTCTTCCCTTTACAATGAGCAGTTCTTC
CASVGSSLYNEQFF
>TRBV20-1|TRBJ1-1|-|TRBD1
TGCAGTGCGGTTACGGGACAGGGTAGGACTGAAGCTTTCTTT
CSAVTGQGRTEAFF
>TRBV5-1|TRBJ2-1|-|-
TGCGCCAGCAGCTTGCCCCCTCTTGGGGTCCTACACTACAATGAGCAGTTCTTC
CASSLPPLGVLHYNEQFF
>TRBV7-9|TRBJ1-6|few|-
TGTGCCAGCAGCCCCAGGGACGGGTCCTATAATTCACCCCTCCACTTT
CASSPRDGSYNSPLHF
>TRBV2|TRBJ2-3|-|-
TGTGCCAGCAGTGAAGACCGGCAGTTTACAGATACGCAGTATTTT
CASSEDRQFTDTQYF
>TRBV4-1|TRBJ2-1|-|-
TGCGCCAGCAGCCAAGGATGGGGCGCCTCCTACAATGAGCAGTTCTTC
CASSQGWGASYNEQFF
>TRBV20-1|TRBJ2-5|-|-
TGCAGTTCCGCGAAAAGCGACGAGACCCAGTACTTC
CSSAKSDETQYF
>TRBV18|TRBJ2-3|-|-
TGTGCCAGCTCACCGTTGGTTCTCACAGATACGCAGTATTTT
CASSPLVLTDTQYF
>TRBV4-3|TRBJ2-3|few|TRBD1
TGCGCCAGCAGCCAAGGGGACAGCCACTCTAGCACAGATACGCAGTATTTT
CASSQGDSHSSTDTQYF
>TRBV20-1|TRBJ2-3|few|TRBD2
TGCAGTGCTAGGCGACTAGCGGGCGCTAGCACAGATACGCAGTATTTT
CSARRLAGASTDTQYF
>TRBV2|TRBJ2-1|-|-
TGTGCCAGCAAGGCGCAGGAAACTTACAATGAGCAGTTCTTC
CASKAQETYNEQFF
>TRBV2|TRBJ2-1|few|-
TGTGCCAGCAGCATAAACGCGCAGGGAAATGAGCAGTTCTTC
CASSINAQGNEQFF
>TRBV6-2/TRBV6-3|TRBJ1-2|few|TRBD1
TGTGCCAGCAGTAGAGGTCTGACAGGGAACTATGGCTACACCTTC
CASSRGLTGNYGYTF
>TRBV6-5|TRBJ2-2|-|TRBD2
TGTGCCACCGCTCTCGGACTAGCCGGGGAGCTGTTTTTT
CATALGLAGELFF
>TRBV12-3/TRBV12-4|TRBJ2-7|-|-
TGTGCCAGCAGCCCGGGGCCGGGGGAAGTATCCTACGAGCAGTACTTC
CASSPGPGEVSYEQYF
>TRBV12-3/TRBV12-4|TRBJ1-1|-|-
TGTGCCAGCAAACGGGACACTGAAGCTTTCTTT
CASKRDTEAFF
>TRBV6-2/TRBV6-3|TRBJ1-2|once|-
TGTGCCAGCAGTTACTCGACCCCAACGTACTACACCTTC
CASSYSTPTYYTF
>TRBV7-2|TRBJ2-7|few|-
TGTGCGGATATCAAGAATAGGTGGACAGCCAACTACGAGCAGTACTTC
CADIKNRWTANYEQYF
>TRBV14|TRBJ2-7|few|-
TGTGCCAGCAGCCAAGAGGCCAGGGGTACCTACGAGCAGTACTTC
CASSQEARGTYEQYF
>TRBV3-1|TRBJ1-4|-|-
TGTGCCAGCAGCCAAGATCCTTCTCCCGGCAGGTTAAATGAAAAACTGTTTTTT
CASSQDPSPGRLNEKLFF